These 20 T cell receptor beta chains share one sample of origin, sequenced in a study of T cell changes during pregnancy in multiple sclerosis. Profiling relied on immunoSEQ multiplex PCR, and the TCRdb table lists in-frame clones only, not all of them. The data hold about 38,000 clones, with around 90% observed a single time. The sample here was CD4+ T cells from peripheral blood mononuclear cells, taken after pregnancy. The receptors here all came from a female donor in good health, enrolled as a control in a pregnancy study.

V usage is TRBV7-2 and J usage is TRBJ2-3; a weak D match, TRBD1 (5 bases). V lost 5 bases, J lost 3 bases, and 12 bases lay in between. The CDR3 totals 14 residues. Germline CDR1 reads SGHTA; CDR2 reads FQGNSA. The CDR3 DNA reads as TGTGCCAGCAGCGCTGCTGGGGCAACAGATACGCAGTATTTT. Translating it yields CASSAAGATDTQYF. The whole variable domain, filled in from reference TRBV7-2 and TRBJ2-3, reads GAGVSQSPSNKVTEKGKDVELRCDPISGHTALYWYRQSLGQGLEFLIYFQGNSAPDKSGLPSDRFSAERTGGSVSTLTIQRTQQEDSAVYLCASSAAGATDTQYFGPGTRLTVL.

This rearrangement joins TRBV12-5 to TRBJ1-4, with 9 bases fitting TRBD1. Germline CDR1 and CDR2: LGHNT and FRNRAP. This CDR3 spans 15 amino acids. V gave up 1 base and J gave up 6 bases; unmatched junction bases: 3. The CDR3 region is CASGLGTGAYEKLFF. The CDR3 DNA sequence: TGTGCTAGTGGTTTGGGGACAGGGGCTTATGAAAAACTGTTTTTT.

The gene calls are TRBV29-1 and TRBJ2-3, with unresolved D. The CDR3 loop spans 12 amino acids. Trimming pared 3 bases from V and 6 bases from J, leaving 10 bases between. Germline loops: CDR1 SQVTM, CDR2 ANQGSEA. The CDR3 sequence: CSVDRIGDTQYF. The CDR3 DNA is TGCAGCGTTGACCGAATCGGGGATACGCAGTATTTT.

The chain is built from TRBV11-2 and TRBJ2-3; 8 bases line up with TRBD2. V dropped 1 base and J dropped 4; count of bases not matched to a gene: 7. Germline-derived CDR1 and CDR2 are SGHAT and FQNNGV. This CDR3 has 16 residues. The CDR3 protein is CASSLGVGGAPDTQYF. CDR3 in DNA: TGTGCCAGCAGCTTAGGGGTCGGGGGGGCACCAGATACGCAGTATTTT.

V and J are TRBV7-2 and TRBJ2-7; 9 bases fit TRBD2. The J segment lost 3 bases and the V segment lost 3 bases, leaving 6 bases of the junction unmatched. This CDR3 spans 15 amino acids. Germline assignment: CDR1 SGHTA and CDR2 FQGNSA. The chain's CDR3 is CASSLVAGEIYEQYF. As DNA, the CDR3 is TGTGCCAGCAGCTTGGTAGCGGGGGAAATCTACGAGCAGTACTTC. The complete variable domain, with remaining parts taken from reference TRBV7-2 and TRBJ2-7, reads GAGVSQSPSNKVTEKGKDVELRCDPISGHTALYWYRQSLGQGLEFLIYFQGNSAPDKSGLPSDRFSAERTGGSVSTLTIQRTQQEDSAVYLCASSLVAGEIYEQYFGPGTRLTVT.

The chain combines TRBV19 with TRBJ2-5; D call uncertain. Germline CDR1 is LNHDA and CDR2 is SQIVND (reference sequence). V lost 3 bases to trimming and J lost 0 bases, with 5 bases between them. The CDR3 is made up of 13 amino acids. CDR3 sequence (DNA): TGTGCCAGTAGTATCGGGTACCAAGAGACCCAGTACTTC. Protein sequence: CASSIGYQETQYF.

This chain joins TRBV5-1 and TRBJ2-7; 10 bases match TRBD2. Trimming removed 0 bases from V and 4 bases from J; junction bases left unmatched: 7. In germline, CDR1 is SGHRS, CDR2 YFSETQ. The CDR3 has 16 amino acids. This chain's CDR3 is CASSLGGLASQYEQYF. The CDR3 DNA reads TGCGCCAGCAGCTTGGGGGGACTAGCGAGCCAATACGAGCAGTACTTC.

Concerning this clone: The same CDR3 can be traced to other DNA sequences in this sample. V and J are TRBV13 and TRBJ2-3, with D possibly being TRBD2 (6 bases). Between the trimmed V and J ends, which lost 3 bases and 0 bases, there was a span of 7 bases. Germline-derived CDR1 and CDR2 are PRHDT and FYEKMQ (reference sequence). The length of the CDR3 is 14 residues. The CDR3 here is CASSFSGSTDTQYF. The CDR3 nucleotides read TGTGCCAGCAGCTTTAGCGGCAGCACAGATACGCAGTATTTT.

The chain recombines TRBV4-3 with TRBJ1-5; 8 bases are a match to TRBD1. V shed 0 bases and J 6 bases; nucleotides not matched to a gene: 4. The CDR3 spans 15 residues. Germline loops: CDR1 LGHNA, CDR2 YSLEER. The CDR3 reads CASSQDRGRVQPQHF. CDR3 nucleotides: TGCGCCAGCAGCCAAGACAGGGGGCGCGTTCAGCCCCAGCATTTT.

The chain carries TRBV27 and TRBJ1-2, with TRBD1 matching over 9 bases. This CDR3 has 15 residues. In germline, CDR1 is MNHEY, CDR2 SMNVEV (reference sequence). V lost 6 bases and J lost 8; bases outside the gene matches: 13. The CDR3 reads CASRPTGGAGVGYTF. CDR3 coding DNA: TGTGCCAGCAGGCCAACAGGGGGCGCTGGAGTCGGCTACACCTTC.

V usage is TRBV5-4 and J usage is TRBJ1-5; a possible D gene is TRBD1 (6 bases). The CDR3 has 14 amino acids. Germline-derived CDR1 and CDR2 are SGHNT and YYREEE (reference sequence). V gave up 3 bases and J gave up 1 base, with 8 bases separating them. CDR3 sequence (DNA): TGTGCCAGCAGCTATGGGGGCAGCAATCAGCCCCAGCATTTT. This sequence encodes CASSYGGSNQPQHF.

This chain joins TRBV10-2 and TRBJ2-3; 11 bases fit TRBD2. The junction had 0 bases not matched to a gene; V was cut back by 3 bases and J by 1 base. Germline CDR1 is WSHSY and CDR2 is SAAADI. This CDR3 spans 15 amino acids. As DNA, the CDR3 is TGCGCCAGCAGTGAACTAGCGGGGGGCACAGATACGCAGTATTTT. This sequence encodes CASSELAGGTDTQYF.

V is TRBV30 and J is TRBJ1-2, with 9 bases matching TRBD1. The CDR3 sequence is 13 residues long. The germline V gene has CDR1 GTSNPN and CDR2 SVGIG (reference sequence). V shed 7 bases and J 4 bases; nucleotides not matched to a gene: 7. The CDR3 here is CAYHPGQGYGYTF. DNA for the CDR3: TGTGCCTACCATCCGGGACAGGGCTATGGCTACACCTTC.

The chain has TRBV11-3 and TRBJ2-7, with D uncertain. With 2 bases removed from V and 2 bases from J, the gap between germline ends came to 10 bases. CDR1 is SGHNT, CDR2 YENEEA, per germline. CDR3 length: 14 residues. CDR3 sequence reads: CASSLRPGAYEQYF. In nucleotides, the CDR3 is TGTGCCAGCAGCTTAAGGCCAGGCGCCTACGAGCAGTACTTC.

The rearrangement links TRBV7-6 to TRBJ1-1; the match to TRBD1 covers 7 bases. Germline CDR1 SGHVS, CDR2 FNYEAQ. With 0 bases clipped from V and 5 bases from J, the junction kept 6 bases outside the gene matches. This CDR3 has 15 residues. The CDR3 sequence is CASSLAEGARTEAFF. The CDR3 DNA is TGTGCCAGCAGCTTAGCGGAGGGGGCGCGGACTGAAGCTTTCTTT.

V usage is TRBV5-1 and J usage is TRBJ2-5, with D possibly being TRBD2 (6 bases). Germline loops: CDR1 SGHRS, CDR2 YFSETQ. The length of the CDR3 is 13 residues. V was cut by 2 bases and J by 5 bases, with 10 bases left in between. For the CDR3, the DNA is TGCGCCAGCAGCTTCGGGGGTGGGGAGACCCAGTACTTC. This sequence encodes CASSFGGGETQYF.

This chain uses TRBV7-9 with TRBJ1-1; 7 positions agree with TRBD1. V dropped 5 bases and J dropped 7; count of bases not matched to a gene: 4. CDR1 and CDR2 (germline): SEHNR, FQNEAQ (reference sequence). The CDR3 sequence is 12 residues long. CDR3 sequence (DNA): TGTGCCAGCAGCCGGGACAGCTTTGAAGCTTTCTTT. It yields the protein CASSRDSFEAFF.

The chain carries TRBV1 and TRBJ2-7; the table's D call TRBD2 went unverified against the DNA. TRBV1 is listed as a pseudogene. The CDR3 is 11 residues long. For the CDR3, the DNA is TGCACCAGCAGCCTCTACTACGAGCAGTACTTC. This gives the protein CTSSLYYEQYF.

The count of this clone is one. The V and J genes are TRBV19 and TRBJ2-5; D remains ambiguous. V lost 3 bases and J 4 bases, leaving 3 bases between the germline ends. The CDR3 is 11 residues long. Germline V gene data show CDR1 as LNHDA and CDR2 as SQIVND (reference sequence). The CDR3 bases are TGTGCCAGTAGTATCAGAGAGACCCAGTACTTC. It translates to CASSIRETQYF.

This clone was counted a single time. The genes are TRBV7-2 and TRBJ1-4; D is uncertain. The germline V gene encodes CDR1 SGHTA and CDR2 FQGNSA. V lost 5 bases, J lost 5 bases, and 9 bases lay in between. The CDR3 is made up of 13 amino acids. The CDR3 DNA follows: TGTGCCAGCAGCCAAACATCCAATGAAAAACTGTTTTTT. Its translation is CASSQTSNEKLFF.